One T cell receptor beta chain is described in this entry. The clone's antigen remains unknown. At one end the junction does not follow the germline gene, possibly because of a read error. This record comes from a study of cytomegalovirus exposure and HLA in healthy donors listed by TCRdb under 2017. About the study as a whole: An earlier analysis of several hundred of the donors reported about 250 Gb of sequence data and around 110 million unique TCR beta sequences from 150 million to 200 million T cells. An early release that covered about 600 HLA-typed donors contained approximately 320 gigabases of sequencing data and about 84 million unique TCR sequences. Of the roughly 410 genotyped donors, roughly 76% were placed in the genetic ancestry cluster associated with self-reported Caucasian donors. The study aimed to test whether cataloging public T cell receptors could reveal signatures of past pathogen exposure. Using immunosequencing, the study profiled T cell repertoires from 666 subjects and related those repertoires to cytomegalovirus serostatus. In addition to the first cohort of 650 to 800 subjects, a separate validation cohort of about 120 different subjects was used. To predict cytomegalovirus infection status, the study combined high-throughput TCR immunosequencing, statistical association of individual TCRs with disease status, and machine learning. A later analysis re-analyzed previously published TCR beta repertoires from approximately 700 donors and added high-resolution HLA genotyping to study TCR occurrence patterns. Rather than using new phenotypic data, the later analysis identified candidate immune exposures from TCR beta sequences and from how often those sequences occurred across donors. To decide whether each TCR beta V gene segment behaved as functional or pseudogenic, an earlier analysis of 587 of the donors relied on high-throughput TCR beta sequencing. Alongside the repertoire data, information on donor age, sex, ethnicity and CMV serostatus was compiled. A later genetic analysis used genome-wide SNP genotypes for about three fifths of the 666 donors, treating that subset as a discovery cohort. Every discovery cohort repertoire had been produced on one sequencing platform. HLA typing included class I and class II loci at four-digit resolution. The number of donors typed differed by locus, with about 629-630 for A, B, C, DRB1 and DQB1, approximately 500 for DQA1, some 570 for DPA1, and around 460 for DPB1. Four or five DR-DQ haplotypes were treated as single units for association and clustering because of strong linkage in the cohort. Among 300 to 500 genotyped donors of the cohort, an average of about 240,000 unique TCR beta nucleotide sequences was sequenced per donor, of which about 19% were non-productive.

The cohort was made up of 650 to 700 healthy bone marrow donors. At the time of sampling, every cohort member was nominally healthy, though immune exposures that went unrecorded were likely present. CMV serostatus was positive for 289 and negative for about 50% of the roughly 670 cohort members, and was not recorded for this donor. Each donor provided a peripheral blood sample, and peripheral blood mononuclear cells were used for TCR beta sequencing. Genomic DNA extraction from the blood cell samples was performed with the Qiagen DNeasy Blood Extraction Kit. The method behind the library was the immunoSEQ multiplex PCR assay. For the multiplex PCR, a mixture combining 60 forward primers for TCR Vbeta segments and 13 reverse primers for TCR Jbeta segments was used. Amplification of the CDR3 region of rearranged TCR beta genes was performed with a multiplex PCR assay on genomic DNA. On the Illumina HiSeq System, the amplified TCR beta libraries were sequenced as 87-base-pair reads. Concerning the study's data processing: A later analysis counted tens of millions of unique TCR beta chains across the 650 to 800 repertoires, and around 9.9 million of these chains were shared by at least two donors. A nearest-neighbor algorithm error-corrected the raw reads and collapsed the reads into unique sequences, merging closely related sequences to remove PCR and sequencing errors. V, D and J gene segments were assigned by aligning CDR3 sequences to IMGT reference sequences. For a sequence to be retained, a match of at least six nucleotides was required to both a V gene segment and a J gene segment. A rearrangement counted as productive if the CDR3 had no stop codons and remained in frame with V and J, and every other rearrangement counted as non-productive. Following IMGT convention, CDR3 was defined as the stretch from the second conserved V-encoded cysteine up to the conserved J-encoded phenylalanine. Sequences without an unambiguous match to a single V gene segment were excluded from the earlier analysis of 450 to 650 of the donors. In an earlier analysis of around 590 of the donors, a V segment was called functional when productive rearrangements were above 56.7%, and segregating when the standard deviation between donors exceeded 5%. A statistical classification framework was built to diagnose cytomegalovirus status from the catalog of TCR beta chain sequences. A later analysis assigned V and J genes by comparing TCR nucleotide sequences with IMGT/GENE-DB human TR gene sequences. Using the TCRdist pipeline, a later analysis assigned CDR3 sequences along with most-parsimonious VDJ recombination scenarios. In a later analysis, each TCR beta chain was defined by its CDR3 amino acid sequence together with its V-gene family, and reads lacking a unique V-gene family were excluded. To address suspected cross-contamination and a sequencing artifact, a later analysis removed approximately 600 highly shared, low-generation-probability nucleotide sequences. In a later analysis, a clonal expansion index was calculated for each public chain from normalized within-repertoire ranks of inferred template counts. A later analysis computed generation probabilities with a VDJ recombination model fitted to out-of-frame rearrangements, and checked the results against IGoR. Hypergeometric tests were used in a later analysis to score TCR-TCR, TCR-HLA and TCR-CMV co-occurrence, with a repertoire-size bias correction applied to the TCR pairs. False discovery rates were estimated in a later analysis by permuting HLA or CMV assignments 20 times. In a later analysis, co-occurring TCRs were grouped with DBSCAN, and TCRdist sequence similarity was added when clustering was performed within HLA-allele-positive subsets. Repertoires with fewer than 30,000 or more than 120,000 public chains, plus five repertoires with anomalous nucleotide sharing, were excluded from co-occurrence clustering. Held by TCRdb, this immuneACCESS table contains in-frame sequences only and omits some clones. Under half of the omission traces to an unresolved V gene where checked; the cause of the rest is unknown. That table gives V, J and clone size, and the DNA gave D and trimming. The sample table shows about 160,000 clones, and 75% to 85% are seen once. The ten most abundant clones make up 3% to 4% of the sample.

Study-wide findings and limitations: In a later analysis, most CMV-associated TCR beta chains were found to appear HLA-restricted, with HLA associations seemingly driven largely by CMV exposure. Correlated functional status among segregating V segments might reflect linkage disequilibrium, but an unknown experimental factor could not be ruled out. Cytomegalovirus status was reported to be diagnosed by the classifier with high specificity and sensitivity in both the original and validation cohorts. In an earlier analysis of approximately 600 of the donors, most TCR beta V segments were observed in productive rearrangements about 90% or about 30% of the time, broadly matching IMGT annotations. Across donors, most TCR sequences were observed very rarely, whereas some public TCRs were present in many individuals. In a later analysis, several top co-occurrence clusters were reported to appear linked to parvovirus B19, influenza, CMV and Epstein-Barr virus. A further reported finding was that TCR beta sequences accurately predicted the HLA-A and HLA-B alleles for most subjects in the first cohort. Roughly uniform sequencing depth across donors was assumed in presence/absence analyses, although this assumption may not hold. HLA typing was unavailable for some donors at each locus, so association tests used only the typed subset. For the cohort, immune exposure information was limited to CMV serostatus. A group of highly shared sequence variants was considered likely to be a technical artifact of the sequencing pipeline. Because the 87-base-pair reads could not distinguish some IMGT-functional V segments, including TRBV6-2 and TRBV6-3, those segments were excluded. The authors suggested that the approach could potentially be extended to other disease states and immunological phenotypes. The study gave a list of over 150 TCR beta chains associated with cytomegalovirus. V-gene and J-gene trimming of TCR beta chains was associated with a missense DCLRE1C variant in a later genetic analysis, and the association was replicated in an independent cohort. In a later analysis, the rate of TCR association differed among HLA loci, with DRB1 alleles having the most associated TCRs and HLA-C alleles having the fewest. In a later analysis, HLA-associated TCR beta chains were found to be more clonally expanded and to have lower generation probabilities than equally common non-associated chains. In a later analysis, 16,951 TCR beta sequences were associated with specific HLA alleles at a false discovery rate of 0.05. The earlier analysis of around 600 of the donors excluded roughly 17 rarely observed V segments, including chromosome 9 orphons, because counts were too low. Strong co-occurrence of HLA alleles, especially DR and DQ, made assigning TCR associations to individual alleles difficult. In vitro tests confirmed that a few of the cytomegalovirus-associated TCR beta chains recognize cytomegalovirus antigens. A later genetic analysis reported fewer N-insertions in productive TCRs among donors in an Asian-associated ancestry cluster than the approximately 700-donor mean. The cohort was sequenced for TCR beta chains only, and without alpha or paired-chain data the features that could be detected were limited.

The CDR3 contains 12 residues, cysteine and phenylalanine counted. The read is trimmed to its CDR3 DNA, 36 bases read in frame from base 1. The germline V gene yields SNHLY for CDR1 and FYNNEI for CDR2. The source material was PBMCs. Here the chain combines TRBV2 and TRBJ1-4, and the D gene may be TRBD1, 5 bases matching. The sequence was obtained from a human donor in good health. The CDR3 corresponds to CASSRRDSDGVF. The DNA is as follows: TGTGCCAGCAGTCGTCGAGACAGCGATGGGGTTTTT.